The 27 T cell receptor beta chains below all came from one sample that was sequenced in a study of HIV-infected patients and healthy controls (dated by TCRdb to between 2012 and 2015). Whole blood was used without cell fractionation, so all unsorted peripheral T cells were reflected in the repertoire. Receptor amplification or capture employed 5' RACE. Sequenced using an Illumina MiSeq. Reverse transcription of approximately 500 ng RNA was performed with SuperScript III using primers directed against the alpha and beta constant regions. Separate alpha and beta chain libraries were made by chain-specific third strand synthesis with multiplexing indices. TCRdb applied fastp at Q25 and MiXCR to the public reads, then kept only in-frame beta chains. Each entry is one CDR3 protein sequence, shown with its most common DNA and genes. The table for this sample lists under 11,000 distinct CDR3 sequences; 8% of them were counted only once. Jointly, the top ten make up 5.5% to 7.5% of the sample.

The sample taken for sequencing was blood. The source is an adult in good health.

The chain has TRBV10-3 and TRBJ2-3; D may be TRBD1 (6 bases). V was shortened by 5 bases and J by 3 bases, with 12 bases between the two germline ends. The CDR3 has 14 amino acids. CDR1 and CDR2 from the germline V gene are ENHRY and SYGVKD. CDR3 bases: TGTGCCATCAGTAGTTGGACAGCAACAGATACGCAGTATTTT. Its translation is CAISSWTATDTQYF.

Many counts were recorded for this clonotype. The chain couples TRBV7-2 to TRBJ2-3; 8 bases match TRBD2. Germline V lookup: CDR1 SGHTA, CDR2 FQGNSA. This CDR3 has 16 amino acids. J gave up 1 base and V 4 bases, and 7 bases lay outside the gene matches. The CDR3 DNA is TGTGCCAGCAGCTATCGGGGGGGCCGGGGCACAGATACGCAGTATTTT. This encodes CASSYRGGRGTDTQYF.

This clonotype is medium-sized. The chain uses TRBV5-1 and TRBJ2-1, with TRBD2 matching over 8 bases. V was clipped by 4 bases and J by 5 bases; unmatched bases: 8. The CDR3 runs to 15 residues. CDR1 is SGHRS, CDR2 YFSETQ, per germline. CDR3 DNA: TGCGCCAGCAGCACAGTAGCGGGATCCCACAATGAGCAGTTCTTC. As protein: CASSTVAGSHNEQFF.

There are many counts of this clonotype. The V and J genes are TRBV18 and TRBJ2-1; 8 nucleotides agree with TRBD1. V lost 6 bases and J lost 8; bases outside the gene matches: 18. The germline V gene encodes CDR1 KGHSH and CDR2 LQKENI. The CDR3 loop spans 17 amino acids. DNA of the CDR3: TGTGCCAGCTCCCTCCTACCCCGAACAGGGGGGACCGATGAGCAGTTCTTC. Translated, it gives CASSLLPRTGGTDEQFF. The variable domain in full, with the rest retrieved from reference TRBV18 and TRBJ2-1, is NAGVMQNPRHLVRRRGQEARLRCSPMKGHSHVYWYRQLPEEGLKFMVYLQKENIIDESGMPKERFSAEFPKEGPSILRIQQVVRGDSAAYFCASSLLPRTGGTDEQFFGPGTRLTVL.

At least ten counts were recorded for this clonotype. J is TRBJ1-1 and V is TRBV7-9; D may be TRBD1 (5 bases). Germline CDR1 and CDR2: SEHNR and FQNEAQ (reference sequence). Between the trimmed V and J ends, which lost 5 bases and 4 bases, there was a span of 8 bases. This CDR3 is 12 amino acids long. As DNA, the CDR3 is TGTGCCAGCAGCCCCGGGGCCACTGAAGCTTTCTTT. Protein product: CASSPGATEAFF.

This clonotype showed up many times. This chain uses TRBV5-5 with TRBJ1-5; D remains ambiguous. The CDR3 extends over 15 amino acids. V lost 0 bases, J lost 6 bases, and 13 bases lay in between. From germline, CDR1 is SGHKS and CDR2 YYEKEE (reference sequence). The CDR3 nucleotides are TGTGCCAGCAGCTTGGGATTAAGGGCTGTTCAGCCCCAGCATTTT. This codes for CASSLGLRAVQPQHF.

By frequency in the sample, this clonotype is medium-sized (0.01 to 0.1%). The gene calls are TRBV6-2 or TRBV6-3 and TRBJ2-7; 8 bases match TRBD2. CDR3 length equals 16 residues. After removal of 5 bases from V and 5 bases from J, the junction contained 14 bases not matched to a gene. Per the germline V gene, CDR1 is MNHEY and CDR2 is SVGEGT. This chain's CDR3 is CASSESLAALRDEQYF. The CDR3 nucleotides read TGTGCCAGCAGTGAGTCACTAGCGGCCTTGAGGGACGAGCAGTACTTC.

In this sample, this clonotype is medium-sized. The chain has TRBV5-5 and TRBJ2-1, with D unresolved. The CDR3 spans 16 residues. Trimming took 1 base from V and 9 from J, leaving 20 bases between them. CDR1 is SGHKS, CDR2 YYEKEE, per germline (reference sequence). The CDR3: CASSLFRQDSIREQFF. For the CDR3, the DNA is TGTGCCAGCAGCTTGTTTCGCCAGGATAGTATCCGTGAGCAGTTCTTC.

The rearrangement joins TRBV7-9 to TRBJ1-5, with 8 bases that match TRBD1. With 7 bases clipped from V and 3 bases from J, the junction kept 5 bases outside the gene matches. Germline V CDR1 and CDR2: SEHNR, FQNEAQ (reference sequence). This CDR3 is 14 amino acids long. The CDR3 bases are TGTGCCAGCACGGGGGGACAGGACAATCAGCCCCAGCATTTT. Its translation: CASTGGQDNQPQHF.

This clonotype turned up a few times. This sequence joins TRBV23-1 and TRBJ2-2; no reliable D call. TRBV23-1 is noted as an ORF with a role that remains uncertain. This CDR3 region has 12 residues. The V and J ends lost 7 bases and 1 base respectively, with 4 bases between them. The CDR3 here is CASTGNTGELFF. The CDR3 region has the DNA TGCGCCAGCACTGGGAACACCGGGGAGCTGTTTTTT.

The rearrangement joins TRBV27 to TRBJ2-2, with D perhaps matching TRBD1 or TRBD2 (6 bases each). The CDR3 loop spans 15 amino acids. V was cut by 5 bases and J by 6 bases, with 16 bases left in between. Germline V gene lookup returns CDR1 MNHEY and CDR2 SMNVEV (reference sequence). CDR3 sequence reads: CASSPLAGGPGELFF. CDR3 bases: TGTGCCAGCAGTCCGCTGGCCGGGGGCCCCGGGGAGCTGTTTTTT.

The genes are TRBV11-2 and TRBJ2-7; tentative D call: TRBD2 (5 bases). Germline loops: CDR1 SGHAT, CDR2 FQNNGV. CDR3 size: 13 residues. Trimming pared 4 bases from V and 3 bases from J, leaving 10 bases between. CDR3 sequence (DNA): TGTGCCAGCAGCTACGGAGGTGACTACGAGCAGTACTTC. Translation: CASSYGGDYEQYF.

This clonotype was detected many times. The CDR3 spells CAWGQGAKVRQFF. The CDR3 DNA sequence: TGTGCCTGGGGACAGGGGGCGAAGGTGAGGCAGTTCTTC. This rearrangement joins TRBV30 to TRBJ2-1, with 11 bases fitting TRBD1. V shed 5 bases, J shed 12 bases, and the junction held 9 bases outside the gene matches. Germline CDR1 and CDR2: GTSNPN and SVGIG (reference sequence). The CDR3 contains 13 residues. The whole variable domain, filled in from reference TRBV30 and TRBJ2-1, reads SQTIHQWPATLVQPVGSPLSLECTVEGTSNPNLYWYRQAAGRGLQLLFYSVGIGQISSEVPQNLSASRPQDRQFILSSKKLLLSDSGFYLCAWGQGAKVRQFFGPGTRLTVL.

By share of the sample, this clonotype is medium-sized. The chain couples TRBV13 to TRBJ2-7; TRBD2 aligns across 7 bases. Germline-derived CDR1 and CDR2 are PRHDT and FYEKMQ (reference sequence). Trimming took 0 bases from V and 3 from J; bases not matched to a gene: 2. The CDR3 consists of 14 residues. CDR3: CASSLGLAVYEQYF. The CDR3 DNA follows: TGTGCCAGCAGCTTAGGGCTAGCGGTCTACGAGCAGTACTTC.

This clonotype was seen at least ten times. The CDR3 region is CAIRPGSREGLTQYF. The CDR3 DNA reads as TGTGCCATCAGACCCGGGTCCCGTGAGGGGTTGACGCAGTATTTT. V is TRBV10-3 and J is TRBJ2-3; perhaps D is TRBD1 or TRBD2 (5 bases each). V was pared by 6 bases and J by 9 bases, with 22 bases between. CDR1 and CDR2 (germline): ENHRY, SYGVKD. The length of the CDR3 is 15 residues.

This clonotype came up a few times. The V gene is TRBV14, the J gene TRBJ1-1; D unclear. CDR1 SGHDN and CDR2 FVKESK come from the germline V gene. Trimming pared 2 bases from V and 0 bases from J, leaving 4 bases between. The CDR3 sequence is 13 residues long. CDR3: CASSQLLNTEAFF. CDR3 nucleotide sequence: TGTGCCAGCAGCCAACTCCTGAACACTGAAGCTTTCTTT.

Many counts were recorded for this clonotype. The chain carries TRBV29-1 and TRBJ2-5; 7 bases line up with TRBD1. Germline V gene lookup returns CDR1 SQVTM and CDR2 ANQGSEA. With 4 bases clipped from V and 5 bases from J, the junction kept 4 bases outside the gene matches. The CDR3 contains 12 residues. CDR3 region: CSVGDRAETQYF. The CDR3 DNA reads TGCAGCGTTGGAGACAGGGCGGAGACCCAGTACTTC. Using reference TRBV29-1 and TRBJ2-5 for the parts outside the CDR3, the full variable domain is SAVISQKPSRDICQRGTSLTIQCQVDSQVTMMFWYRQQPGQSLTLIATANQGSEATYESGFVIDKFPISRPNLTFSTLTVSNMSPEDSSIYLCSVGDRAETQYFGPGTRLLVL.

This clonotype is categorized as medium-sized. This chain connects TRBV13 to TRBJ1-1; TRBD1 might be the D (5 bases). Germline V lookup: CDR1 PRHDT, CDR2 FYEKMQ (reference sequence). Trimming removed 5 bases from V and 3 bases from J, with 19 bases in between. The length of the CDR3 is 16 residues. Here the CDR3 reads CASSTDSSAGDTEAFF. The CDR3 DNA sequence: TGTGCCAGCAGCACAGACAGTTCCGCTGGGGACACTGAAGCTTTCTTT.

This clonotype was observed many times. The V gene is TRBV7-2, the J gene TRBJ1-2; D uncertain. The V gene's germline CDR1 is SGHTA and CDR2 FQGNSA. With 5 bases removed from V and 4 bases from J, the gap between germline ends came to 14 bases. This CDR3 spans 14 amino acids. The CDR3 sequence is CASSHRRDGYGYTF. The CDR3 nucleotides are TGTGCCAGCAGCCATCGTCGGGATGGCTATGGCTACACCTTC.

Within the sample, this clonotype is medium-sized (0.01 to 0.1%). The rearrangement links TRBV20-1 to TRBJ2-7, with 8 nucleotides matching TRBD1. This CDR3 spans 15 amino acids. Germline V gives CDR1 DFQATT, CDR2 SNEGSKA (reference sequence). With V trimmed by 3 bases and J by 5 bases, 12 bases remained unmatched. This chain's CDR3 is CSASFPDRGVHEQYF. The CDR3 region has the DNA TGCAGTGCTAGTTTTCCCGACAGGGGAGTGCACGAGCAGTACTTC.

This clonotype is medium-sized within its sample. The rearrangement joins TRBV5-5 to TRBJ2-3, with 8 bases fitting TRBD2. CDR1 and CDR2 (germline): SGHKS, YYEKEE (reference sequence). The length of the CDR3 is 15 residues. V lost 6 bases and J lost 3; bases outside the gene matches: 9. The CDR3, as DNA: TGTGCCAGCACCCCCCACGGCGGGGGGACAGATACGCAGTATTTT. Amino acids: CASTPHGGGTDTQYF.

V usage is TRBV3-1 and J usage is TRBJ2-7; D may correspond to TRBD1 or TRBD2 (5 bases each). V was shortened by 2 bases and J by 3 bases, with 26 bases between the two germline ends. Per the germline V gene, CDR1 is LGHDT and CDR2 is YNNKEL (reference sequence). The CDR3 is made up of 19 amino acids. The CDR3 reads CASSQSTGTGFFPIYEQYF. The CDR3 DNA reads TGTGCCAGCAGCCAATCTACCGGGACCGGATTTTTCCCTATCTACGAGCAGTACTTC.

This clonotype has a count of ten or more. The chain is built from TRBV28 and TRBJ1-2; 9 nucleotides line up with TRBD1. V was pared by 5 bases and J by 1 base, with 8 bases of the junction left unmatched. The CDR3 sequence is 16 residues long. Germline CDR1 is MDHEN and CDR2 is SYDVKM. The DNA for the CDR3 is TGTGCCAGCAGTCCCACAGGGGGCTACTTTAACTATGGCTACACCTTC. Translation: CASSPTGGYFNYGYTF.

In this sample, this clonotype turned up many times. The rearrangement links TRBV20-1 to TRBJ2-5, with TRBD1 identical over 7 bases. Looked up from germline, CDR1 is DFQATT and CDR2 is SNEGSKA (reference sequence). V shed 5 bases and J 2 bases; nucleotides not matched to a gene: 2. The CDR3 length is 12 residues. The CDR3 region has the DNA TGCAGTGCTTACAGGGGACAAGAGACCCAGTACTTC. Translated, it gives CSAYRGQETQYF.

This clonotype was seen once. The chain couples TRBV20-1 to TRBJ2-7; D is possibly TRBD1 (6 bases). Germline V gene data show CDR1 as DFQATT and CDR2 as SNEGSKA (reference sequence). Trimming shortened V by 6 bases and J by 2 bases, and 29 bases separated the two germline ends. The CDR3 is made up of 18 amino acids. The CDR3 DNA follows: TGCAGTGCCGCCGAATTTCAGATACAGGGTAACCTCCCCTACGAGCAGTACTTC. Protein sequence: CSAAEFQIQGNLPYEQYF.

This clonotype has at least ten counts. CDR3 DNA: TGTGCCAGCACCCTAACGACCCGGAACACTGAAGCTTTCTTT. The encoded protein is CASTLTTRNTEAFF. V gene TRBV6-2 or TRBV6-3 combines with J gene TRBJ1-1, with D hard to call. V lost 7 bases and J lost 1, with 13 bases in between. The germline CDR1 and CDR2 sequences are MNHEY and SVGEGT. This CDR3 has 14 amino acids.

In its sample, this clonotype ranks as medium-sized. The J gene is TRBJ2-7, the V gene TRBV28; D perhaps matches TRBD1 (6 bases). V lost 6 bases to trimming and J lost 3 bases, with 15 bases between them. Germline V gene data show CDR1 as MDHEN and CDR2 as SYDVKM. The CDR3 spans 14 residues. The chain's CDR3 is CASSYNPRGYEQYF. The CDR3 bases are TGTGCCAGCAGCTACAATCCCAGGGGCTACGAGCAGTACTTC.